This TCR beta chain emerged from a study of blood T cell repertoires in COVID-19. The overall study: Acute-phase and convalescent COVID-19 samples originated in the United States, Italy and Spain. From T cells, B-cell-depleted T cells, or PBMCs came the material, which was cDNA or gDNA.

Original methodology: For nucleated cells, counts were estimated from reference gene primer amplification. The table came from immunoSEQ multiplex PCR; TCRdb's copy has only in-frame clones and leaves some out. The V and J calls and clone size were taken over from that table, and D and trimming were inferred from the DNA. This repertoire shows approximately 240,000 clones, 70% to 90% found once; its top ten account for around 2.2%. V lost 6 bases to trimming and J lost 0 bases, with 9 bases between them. The CDR3 runs to 12 residues. Per germline, CDR1 SQVTM and CDR2 ANQGSEA. The rearrangement joins TRBV29-1 to TRBJ2-7, with D uncertain. This sequence was found in a middle-aged woman who had recovered from COVID-19. What was sequenced was peripheral blood. As DNA, the CDR3 is TGCAGCGTCGCCCTAAGCTCCTACGAGCAGTACTTC. It encodes CSVALSSYEQYF.